The source of this T cell receptor beta chain is a study of T cells in Graves' hyperthyroidism and ophthalmopathy (dated by TCRdb to between 2018 and 2021). Turning to the overall study: Peripheral blood was sampled at the time of initial diagnosis, prior to any treatment. After sampling, hyperthyroidism patients received methimazole starting at 30 mg daily, and ophthalmopathy patients received high-dose intravenous methylprednisolone. TCR Vbeta CDR3 sequencing of 130 to 150 peripheral blood samples (about 45 ophthalmopathy, 70 to 85 hyperthyroidism and around 17 progressor patients) is reported in the paper. The roughly 99 discovery patients were divided at random into training and test sets in a 7:3 ratio. Prospective prediction of ophthalmopathy was tested in an independent validation cohort consisting of some 19 hyperthyroidism patients and more than 15 patients who later progressed to ophthalmopathy. The study also compared thyroid tissue and blood T-cell repertoires from about six Graves' hyperthyroidism patients. To identify TCR V-J signatures that set the groups apart, the researchers used a discovery cohort of more than 95 patients, made up of about 44 with Graves' ophthalmopathy and about 60 with stable Graves' hyperthyroidism.

For CDR1 and CDR2, the germline V gene (reference sequence) lists GTSNPN and SVGIG. V is pruned by 1 base and J by 7 bases, leaving 5 bases of the junction without a gene match. The CDR3 starts with the cysteine, ends with the phenylalanine, and has 14 residues. Kept here is only the CDR3 DNA, which spans 42 bases and is read in frame from base 1. The TCR beta CDR3 regions were amplified from RNA transcripts. A first-round RT-PCR of the TCR CDR3 used the HTBI primer set with the Qiagen OneStep RT-PCR kit. Libraries were constructed in a second round of multiplex PCR, after which size selection and purification were carried out. Sequencing of the libraries was done on an Illumina HiSeq2000 using paired-end 100 bp reads. The authors' pipeline ran thus. SOAPnuke was used to process the raw data, with reads discarded if the reads contained adapters or uncalled bases, had a mean Phred below 15, or lacked an exact constant-primer or identifier match. High-quality paired reads were merged using COPE v1.2.5, and each unique nucleotide sequence was defined as a clonotype. MiTCR v1.1 was used to align the clonotypes against IMGT TRBV, TRBD and TRBJ reference segments. Only V-J combinations with frequency above 0.0001, covering 99% to 99.2% of repertoires, were analysed. A TCS score was defined as the ratio between F50 (clonal expansion) and ExV (chaos), using BLOSUM62-based TCRdist between CDR3 peptides within each V-J. Welch's t-statistics and random forest reduced 514 V-J features to 13, which were used in a naive Bayes classifier (R e1071). TCRdb reprocessed the public reads (quality trimming at Q25 with fastp, clone calling with MiXCR) and kept in-frame beta chains. Every entry covers one CDR3 protein and lists the most common genes and DNA from its rows. The V and J calls, along with clone size, are taken from TCRdb and not from the paper's own processing. Recorded for this sample are about 640,000 distinct CDR3 sequences; 20% of them occurred a single time. Of the sample, under 35% falls within the top ten clones.

Results and caveats for the whole study, not just this receptor: Blood samples also contained most of the expanded thyroid clonotypes (frequency above 0.001), which suggests that blood repertoires may reflect thyroid immune responses. During validation, the model predicted progression to ophthalmopathy a median of approximately 6.5 months ahead of onset, with more than 60% sensitivity and about 75% specificity. A 13 V-J signature model separated ophthalmopathy from stable hyperthyroidism, with 87.88% sensitivity and roughly 81% specificity in cross-validation and 80%/75% in testing. No statistical method was used to set the sample size in advance, and investigators knew the group allocation.

With regard to this clonotype: Its antigen remains undetermined. No much larger clone is present one base from it, and per-base qualities are unavailable.

Moderately to severely active disease, a Clinical Activity Score of at least 3, a NOSPECS grade of at least 4, and a duration under 3 months were present in ophthalmopathy patients. Exclusion was applied to patients with uncontrolled infections, other autoimmune diseases, pregnancy or lactation. Clinical symptoms, serum thyroxine and TRAb, thyroid ultrasound, and orbital computed tomography formed the basis for the diagnoses. PBMCs were isolated from roughly 10 ml of fresh peripheral blood by Ficoll-Paque density gradient centrifugation. Trizol reagent was used to extract total RNA, and RNA quality was then checked on an Agilent 2100 Bioanalyzer.

This TCR was sampled from a man between 25 and 39 years old with Graves' ophthalmopathy. The chain is assembled from TRBV30 and TRBJ2-1, and 9 junctional nucleotides match TRBD1. Sequenced material: blood. The CDR3 loop reads CAWSAGTGRNEQFF. The DNA sequence follows: TGTGCCTGGAGTGCGGGGACAGGGAGAAATGAGCAGTTCTTC. The CDR3 plus the reference TRBV30 and TRBJ2-1 genes for the other parts give the full variable domain: SQTIHQWPATLVQPVGSPLSLECTVEGTSNPNLYWYRQAAGRGLQLLFYSVGIGQISSEVPQNLSASRPQDRQFILSSKKLLLSDSGFYLCAWSAGTGRNEQFFGPGTRLTVL.